The clone carrying this T cell receptor beta chain has a count of ten or more. The antigen remains unidentified. CDR1 is SGHTA, CDR2 FQGNSA, per germline. The length of the CDR3 is 13 residues. J gave up 9 bases and V 6 bases, and 6 bases lay outside the gene matches. TCRdb re-called the reads through MiXCR, storing one row per CDR3 protein. In the table there are about 310,000 distinct CDR3 sequences, 15% to 20% of which are singletons. This sample is drawn from a study of T cell repertoires in cytomegalovirus infection. Study-level points and caveats: HLA-C-restricted CMV clonotypes gave the most frequent clonotype in two of eight donors.

The sequenced sample consisted of PBMCs. The chain employs TRBV7-2 and TRBJ2-1, with 9 bases identical to TRBD2. This TCR was recovered from a human donor in good health (CMV status not recorded). Some clones in this sample may be carry-over from other donors' samples. The chain's CDR3 is CASRIAGVGEQFF. The CDR3 coding sequence is TGTGCCAGCAGAATAGCGGGGGTCGGTGAGCAGTTCTTC. Filled out from reference TRBV7-2 and TRBJ2-1, the complete variable domain reads GAGVSQSPSNKVTEKGKDVELRCDPISGHTALYWYRQSLGQGLEFLIYFQGNSAPDKSGLPSDRFSAERTGGSVSTLTIQRTQQEDSAVYLCASRIAGVGEQFFGPGTRLTVL.